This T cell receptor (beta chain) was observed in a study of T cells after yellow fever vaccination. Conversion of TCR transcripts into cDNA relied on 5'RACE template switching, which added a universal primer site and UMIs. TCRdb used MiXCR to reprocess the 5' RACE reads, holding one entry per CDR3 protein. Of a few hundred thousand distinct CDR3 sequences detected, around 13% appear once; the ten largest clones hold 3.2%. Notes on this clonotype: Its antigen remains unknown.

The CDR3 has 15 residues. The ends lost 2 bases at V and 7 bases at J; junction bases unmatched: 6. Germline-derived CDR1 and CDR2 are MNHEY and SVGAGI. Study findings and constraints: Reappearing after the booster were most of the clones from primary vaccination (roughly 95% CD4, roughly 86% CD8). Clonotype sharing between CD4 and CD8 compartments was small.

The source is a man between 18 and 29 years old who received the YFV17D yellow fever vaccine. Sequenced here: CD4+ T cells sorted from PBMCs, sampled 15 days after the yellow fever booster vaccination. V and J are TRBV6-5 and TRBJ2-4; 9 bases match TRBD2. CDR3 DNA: TGTGCCAGCAGTTACGACCGCGGGAGGGGTAACATTCAGTACTTC. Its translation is CASSYDRGRGNIQYF.